One and the same sample provided the 25 T cell receptor beta chains below, sequenced in a study of shared clonotypes between healthy human individuals. Assay used: immunoSEQ multiplex PCR; TCRdb lists only in-frame clones, some missing. Of more than 1.2 million clones in the sample, less than 99% were seen once. The sequencing sample was made of naive CD4+ T cells sorted from blood. Subset denoted: CD45RA+ positively selected. The source of these receptors is a young man in good health.

V gene TRBV19 combines with J gene TRBJ2-2, with D hard to call. The CDR3 sequence is 13 residues long. Germline CDR1 reads LNHDA; CDR2 reads SQIVND (reference sequence). Between the trimmed V and J ends, which lost 9 bases and 7 bases, there was a span of 15 bases. The CDR3 reads CASLLGYGGELFF. The CDR3, as DNA: TGTGCCAGCCTCCTGGGATACGGCGGGGAGCTGTTTTTT.

V is TRBV7-8 and J is TRBJ2-7, with a weak D call TRBD2 (6 bases). The length of the CDR3 is 14 residues. Trimming shortened V by 1 base and J by 3 bases, and 10 bases separated the two germline ends. Germline values: CDR1 SGHVS, CDR2 FQNEAQ. The CDR3: CASSLVRERYEQYF. DNA of the CDR3: TGTGCCAGCAGCTTAGTACGGGAGCGCTACGAGCAGTACTTC.

The chain combines TRBV5-1 with TRBJ2-2; 11 bases match TRBD2. This CDR3 spans 15 amino acids. V was clipped by 5 bases and J by 4 bases; unmatched bases: 4. The germline CDR1 and CDR2 sequences are SGHRS and YFSETQ. CDR3 sequence reads: CASSSGLAATGELFF. The CDR3 coding sequence is TGCGCCAGCAGTTCGGGACTAGCGGCCACCGGGGAGCTGTTTTTT.

This chain joins TRBV5-4 and TRBJ2-7; 8 bases match TRBD1. This CDR3 contains 15 residues. After removal of 3 bases from V and 2 bases from J, the junction contained 7 bases not matched to a gene. Germline V lookup: CDR1 SGHNT, CDR2 YYREEE (reference sequence). The CDR3 nucleotides are TGTGCCAGCAGCTGGGTCGGGACAGGTCCCTACGAGCAGTACTTC. Translated, it gives CASSWVGTGPYEQYF.

J is TRBJ2-1 and V is TRBV11-3; no definite D call. The CDR3 runs 13 residues. Germline V gives CDR1 SGHNT, CDR2 YENEEA. Trimming stripped 0 bases from V and 10 bases from J, with 10 bases between. The DNA of the CDR3 is TGTGCCAGCAGCTTAGATGCTCAGCTCGAGCAGTTCTTC. Protein product: CASSLDAQLEQFF.

This clone was detected only once. This chain links TRBV18 with TRBJ2-5; D uncertain. Trimming took off 4 bases at V and 1 base at J, with 13 bases between the two ends. Germline V gene lookup returns CDR1 KGHSH and CDR2 LQKENI. This CDR3 has 15 residues. The CDR3 loop reads CASSLKSPAQETQYF. The CDR3 DNA sequence: TGTGCCAGCTCACTTAAAAGTCCAGCCCAAGAGACCCAGTACTTC.

This chain joins TRBV12-5 and TRBJ2-7; perhaps TRBD1 as D (6 bases). Trimming took off 2 bases at V and 3 bases at J, with 17 bases between the two ends. The CDR3 is 16 amino acids. Germline V gives CDR1 LGHNT, CDR2 FRNRAP. In DNA form, the CDR3 reads TGTGCTAGTGGTTTGATCACAAATGGACAGTACTACGAGCAGTACTTC. Translation: CASGLITNGQYYEQYF.

V is TRBV27 and J is TRBJ2-7; 8 bases fit TRBD2. The CDR3 loop spans 13 amino acids. CDR1 is MNHEY, CDR2 SMNVEV, per germline (reference sequence). Trimming removed 5 bases from V and 12 bases from J; junction bases left unmatched: 12. The CDR3 sequence is CASSLRGDQRLYF. The CDR3 DNA is TGTGCCAGCAGTCTGCGGGGGGACCAGCGATTGTACTTC.

J is TRBJ2-7 and V is TRBV15, with D possibly TRBD2 on 6 matching bases. CDR1 LNHNV and CDR2 YYDKDF come from the germline V gene (reference sequence). Trimming shortened V by 6 bases and J by 1 base, and 19 bases separated the two germline ends. The CDR3 loop spans 16 amino acids. CDR3 bases: TGTGCCACCAGTCCGTGGGACGGTGGACTATCCTACGAGCAGTACTTC. Protein product: CATSPWDGGLSYEQYF.

The gene calls are TRBV29-1 and TRBJ2-3; perhaps D is TRBD1 or TRBD2 (6 bases each). V shed 4 bases and J shed 0 bases, with 20 bases lying between them. CDR3 length: 17 amino acids. Germline CDR1 reads SQVTM; CDR2 reads ANQGSEA. DNA for the CDR3: TGCAGCGTTGGCACAGGACTCTGGGGGGCTAGCACAGATACGCAGTATTTT. Its translation is CSVGTGLWGASTDTQYF.

The chain has TRBV5-1 and TRBJ2-7; 8 nucleotides match TRBD2. Germline V CDR1 and CDR2: SGHRS, YFSETQ. The CDR3 is made up of 15 amino acids. The trim removed 4 bases at V and 7 bases at J, leaving 13 bases unmatched. The CDR3 coding sequence is TGCGCCAGCAGCCTAGGACTAGCAGGGATGGGGGAGCAGTACTTC. Translation: CASSLGLAGMGEQYF.

This rearrangement joins TRBV6-1 to TRBJ1-2; D is ambiguous. The CDR3 runs 13 residues. The V end was cut by 0 bases, the J end by 6 bases, with 8 bases between. The germline V gene has CDR1 MNHNS and CDR2 SASEGT. The CDR3 nucleotides are TGTGCCAGCAGTGAAGCGCTTCAGGATGGCTACACCTTC. Residues: CASSEALQDGYTF.

The genes are TRBV4-1 and TRBJ2-3, with 8 bases identical to TRBD2. The germline V gene encodes CDR1 MGHRA and CDR2 YSYEKL. The junction had 5 bases not matched to a gene; V was cut back by 5 bases and J by 1 base. The CDR3 has 15 residues. The CDR3 loop reads CASSSLAARTDTQYF. In DNA, the CDR3 is TGCGCCAGCAGCTCACTAGCGGCCCGCACAGATACGCAGTATTTT.

For this clone: Other DNA sequences in this specimen translate into the identical CDR3. This rearrangement joins TRBV18 to TRBJ1-3, with TRBD1 matching 7 bases. Germline CDR1 is KGHSH and CDR2 is LQKENI. The junction had 6 bases not matched to a gene; V was cut back by 3 bases and J by 4 bases. This CDR3 has 15 amino acids. The CDR3 DNA is TGTGCCAGCTCACCGCGACAGGGAGCAGGAAACACCATATATTTT. Translating it yields CASSPRQGAGNTIYF.

This rearrangement joins TRBV27 to TRBJ2-7; the match to TRBD1 covers 9 bases. The CDR3 has 14 residues. The germline gives CDR1 MNHEY, CDR2 SMNVEV (reference sequence). V shed 6 bases, J shed 6 bases, and the junction held 9 bases outside the gene matches. CDR3 DNA: TGTGCCAGCAGCTACCGGGACAGGGTGGCCGAGCAGTACTTC. Amino acids: CASSYRDRVAEQYF.

The chain links TRBV29-1 to TRBJ2-1; a possible D gene is TRBD2 (6 bases). The CDR3 has 13 amino acids. Germline V lookup: CDR1 SQVTM, CDR2 ANQGSEA. Trimming shortened V by 8 bases and J by 2 bases, and 13 bases separated the two germline ends. CDR3 DNA sequence: TGCAGCCATCGGGAGACTGCCTACAATGAGCAGTTCTTC. Translation gives CSHRETAYNEQFF.

This rearrangement joins TRBV10-3 to TRBJ2-7, with 7 bases that match TRBD2. The CDR3 has 14 residues. Germline loops: CDR1 ENHRY, CDR2 SYGVKD. Unmatched junction bases numbered 11, after V lost 7 bases and J lost 5 bases. The CDR3 region is CAIKARGSLDEQYF. The CDR3 DNA reads TGTGCCATCAAGGCTCGCGGGAGTCTGGACGAGCAGTACTTC.

This rearrangement joins TRBV7-9 to TRBJ1-3; the match to TRBD1 covers 9 bases. CDR3 length: 16 residues. Unmatched junction bases numbered 5, after V lost 5 bases and J lost 0 bases. CDR1 is SEHNR, CDR2 FQNEAQ, per germline (reference sequence). The CDR3 loop is CASSHRDRASGNTIYF. The CDR3 DNA follows: TGTGCCAGCAGCCATCGGGACAGGGCCTCTGGAAACACCATATATTTT.

This rearrangement joins TRBV5-1 to TRBJ1-1; the D gene is possibly TRBD1 (5 bases). The CDR3 extends over 15 amino acids. Trimming cost V 1 base and J 5 bases, with 15 bases left between them. Germline V lookup: CDR1 SGHRS, CDR2 YFSETQ. The CDR3 bases are TGCGCCAGCAGCTTGCGATCCGGGGGTGAGACTGAAGCTTTCTTT. Residues: CASSLRSGGETEAFF.

The chain uses TRBV27 and TRBJ2-2; TRBD2 aligns across 8 bases. The germline CDR1 and CDR2 sequences are MNHEY and SMNVEV (reference sequence). J was trimmed by 4 bases and V by 3 bases; bases with no gene match: 4. The CDR3 spans 15 residues. CDR3 sequence: CASSFSLAGTGELFF. The CDR3 nucleotides are TGTGCCAGCAGTTTTAGCCTAGCGGGCACCGGGGAGCTGTTTTTT.

This clone was picked up one time. CDR3 DNA: TGTGCCAGCAGCTTAACCGGGACAGTGGGCAATCAGCCCCAGCATTTT. Translation: CASSLTGTVGNQPQHF. The V gene is TRBV7-2, the J gene TRBJ1-5; 7 nucleotides agree with TRBD1. Germline loops: CDR1 SGHTA, CDR2 FQGNSA. V trimming: 2 bases; J trimming: 2 bases; junction bases outside the gene matches: 6. The CDR3 runs 16 residues.

The table lists this clone with a count of one. The gene calls are TRBV28 and TRBJ2-7; D tentatively reads TRBD1 or TRBD2 (5 bases each). The germline CDR1 and CDR2 sequences are MDHEN and SYDVKM. V was cut by 6 bases and J by 1 base, with 19 bases left in between. The CDR3 sequence is 16 residues long. The CDR3 DNA reads TGTGCCAGCAGCCCTGGGGGATCTGGGAGTTCCTACGAGCAGTACTTC. Its translation is CASSPGGSGSSYEQYF. Full variable domain (rest looked up from reference TRBV28 and TRBJ2-7): DVKVTQSSRYLVKRTGEKVFLECVQDMDHENMFWYRQDPGLGLRLIYFSYDVKMKEKGDIPEGYSVSREKKERFSLILESASTNQTSMYLCASSPGGSGSSYEQYFGPGTRLTVT.

This clone showed up just once. The chain joins TRBV18 to TRBJ1-1; D unresolved. The germline V and J ends were trimmed by 5 bases and 3 bases, with 13 bases remaining between them. Germline V gene lookup returns CDR1 KGHSH and CDR2 LQKENI. This CDR3 has 14 residues. The CDR3 region has the DNA TGTGCCAGCTCAAGAGTCCCTGGGGACACTGAAGCTTTCTTT. Its protein product is CASSRVPGDTEAFF.

The chain recombines TRBV18 with TRBJ2-1; 10 bases map to TRBD2. Trimming at V came to 0 bases and at J to 4 bases, leaving 12 bases not matched to a gene. CDR3 length: 19 amino acids. Looked up from germline, CDR1 is KGHSH and CDR2 is LQKENI. The CDR3 region has the DNA TGTGCCAGCTCACCACCGGTGCTAGCGGGAGCGATGAGATACAATGAGCAGTTCTTC. This codes for CASSPPVLAGAMRYNEQFF.

The V call is TRBV7-6, the J call TRBJ2-7; 13 nucleotides line up with TRBD2. V shed 1 base, J shed 2 bases, and the junction held 11 bases outside the gene matches. The germline V gene encodes CDR1 SGHVS and CDR2 FNYEAQ. The CDR3 has 19 amino acids. The CDR3 spells CASSLGVRTSGSRAYEQYF. As DNA, the CDR3 is TGTGCCAGCAGCTTAGGTGTTCGGACTAGCGGGAGTAGGGCCTACGAGCAGTACTTC.